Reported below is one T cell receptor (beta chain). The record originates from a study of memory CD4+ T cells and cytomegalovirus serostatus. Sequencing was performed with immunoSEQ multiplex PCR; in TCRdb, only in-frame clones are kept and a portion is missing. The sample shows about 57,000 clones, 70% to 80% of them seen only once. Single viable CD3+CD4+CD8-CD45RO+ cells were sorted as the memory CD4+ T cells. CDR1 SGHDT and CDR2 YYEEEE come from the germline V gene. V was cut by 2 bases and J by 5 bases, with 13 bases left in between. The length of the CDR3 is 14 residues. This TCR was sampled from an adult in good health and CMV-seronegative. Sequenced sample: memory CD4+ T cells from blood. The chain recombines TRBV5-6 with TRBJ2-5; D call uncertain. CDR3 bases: TGTGCCAGCAGCTTACCTGGAGCGCCCGAGACCCAGTACTTC. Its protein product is CASSLPGAPETQYF.